One and the same sample provided the 14 T cell receptor beta chains below, sequenced in a study of human T cells and chemical hapten exposure. TCRdb processed the RACE reads anew with MiXCR; each CDR3 protein has one entry. The sample holds about 120,000 distinct CDR3 sequences, around an eighth seen once. Time point specified: pre-sensitization, week 0. Treatment meaning: therapeutic diphenylcyclopropenone sensitization with weekly scalp DPC. The starting material was whole blood, obtained in connection with sensitization to the hapten diphenylcyclopropenone (DPC). The receptors were sampled from a woman in her late teens or twenties with alopecia areata. Some clones in this sample may be carry-over from other donors' samples.

The rearrangement links TRBV20-1 to TRBJ2-7, with TRBD1 matching 7 bases. V lost 3 bases and J lost 6; bases outside the gene matches: 2. There are 11 residues in the CDR3. CDR1 and CDR2 (germline): DFQATT, SNEGSKA (reference sequence). CDR3 residues: CSARYRGEQYF. The CDR3, as DNA: TGCAGTGCTAGGTACAGGGGCGAGCAGTACTTC.

This clonotype was counted between two and nine times. The chain joins TRBV23-1 to TRBJ2-1; D is unresolved. TRBV23-1 is noted as an ORF with a role that remains uncertain. The CDR3 length is 16 residues. V was trimmed by 2 bases and J by 8 bases, leaving 19 bases between them. The CDR3 protein is CASSQVANFPQDEQFF. CDR3 nucleotides: TGCGCCAGCAGTCAAGTGGCTAACTTCCCTCAGGATGAGCAGTTCTTC.

Comments on this clonotype: One base away lies a much larger clone, so this may be a sequencing read error. The chain couples TRBV18 to TRBJ1-5; 7 bases agree with TRBD1. V gave up 2 bases and J gave up 0 bases; unmatched junction bases: 7. CDR3 size: 17 residues. Germline values: CDR1 KGHSH, CDR2 LQKENI. This CDR3 is CASSPNRGGTSNQPQHF. In DNA form, the CDR3 reads TGTGCCAGCTCACCAAACAGGGGAGGTACTAGCAATCAGCCCCAGCATTTT.

The rearrangement joins TRBV7-9 to TRBJ1-3; a weak D match, TRBD1 (6 bases). Trimming removed 2 bases from V and 4 bases from J, with 15 bases in between. Germline assignment: CDR1 SEHNR and CDR2 FQNEAQ (reference sequence). The CDR3 runs to 16 residues. In DNA form, the CDR3 reads TGTGCCAGCAGCTTAAATCCGGGGGCTTCAGGAAACACCATATATTTT. Translation: CASSLNPGASGNTIYF.

J is TRBJ2-1 and V is TRBV2; a weak D match, TRBD1 (5 bases). CDR1 SNHLY and CDR2 FYNNEI come from the germline V gene. V lost 4 bases, J lost 0 bases, and 7 bases lay in between. The CDR3 covers 14 residues. As DNA, the CDR3 is TGTGCCAGCAGTGCTGACAGCTCCTACAATGAGCAGTTCTTC. It codes for CASSADSSYNEQFF.

This clonotype was detected many times. V gene TRBV5-1 combines with J gene TRBJ2-2; D is possibly TRBD2 (6 bases). Germline assignment: CDR1 SGHRS and CDR2 YFSETQ. This CDR3 has 17 residues. V lost 2 bases, J lost 0 bases, and 14 bases lay in between. This chain's CDR3 is CASSFILGGANTGELFF. The CDR3 region has the DNA TGCGCCAGCAGCTTCATCCTCGGCGGGGCGAACACCGGGGAGCTGTTTTTT.

This chain links TRBV25-1 with TRBJ1-2; weak D call: TRBD1 (5 bases). Germline V CDR1 and CDR2: MGHDK, SYGVNS. V lost 4 bases, J lost 2 bases, and 14 bases lay in between. The CDR3 totals 15 residues. The CDR3 region has the DNA TGTGCCAGCAGTGGACCCTTGCGGACAAACTATGGCTACACCTTC. Amino acid sequence: CASSGPLRTNYGYTF.

This clonotype has ten or more counts. The chain couples TRBV21-1 to TRBJ2-7; no DNA check was done on the table's D call, TRBD2. TRBV21-1 is a documented pseudogene. The CDR3 loop spans 16 amino acids. In DNA, the CDR3 is TGTGCCAGCAGCTCCCGGACTAGCGGGGTCTCCTACGAGCAGTACTTC. Its protein is CASSSRTSGVSYEQYF.

The gene calls are TRBV7-9 and TRBJ2-7; the D gene is possibly TRBD1 (5 bases). Trimming stripped 1 base from V and 3 bases from J, with 13 bases between. The CDR3 contains 15 residues. Germline V gene lookup returns CDR1 SEHNR and CDR2 FQNEAQ (reference sequence). CDR3 DNA: TGTGCCAGCAGCTTAGAAGGCAGGGCGGTCTACGAGCAGTACTTC. This encodes CASSLEGRAVYEQYF.

This clonotype was observed a single time. A single base separates this from a much larger clone, so it may be a read error. The V gene is TRBV10-3, the J gene TRBJ2-5; D ambiguous. Germline lookup yields CDR1 ENHRY and CDR2 SYGVKD. The CDR3 covers 16 residues. Trimming removed 0 bases from V and 2 bases from J, with 13 bases in between. The CDR3 nucleotides are TGTGCCATCAGTGAGTCGCGCGCAGGCAAACAAGAGACCCAGTACTTC. Amino acid sequence: CAISESRAGKQETQYF.

J is TRBJ1-6 and V is TRBV7-2; TRBD1 matches at 8 bases. The CDR3 is made up of 15 amino acids. Germline V gene lookup returns CDR1 SGHTA and CDR2 FQGNSA. The ends lost 1 base at V and 11 bases at J; junction bases unmatched: 7. CDR3 bases: TGTGCCAGCAGCTTAGGGACAGGGTTCGGTCCACCCCTCCACTTT. Translating gives CASSLGTGFGPPLHF. The variable domain in full, with the rest retrieved from reference TRBV7-2 and TRBJ1-6, is GAGVSQSPSNKVTEKGKDVELRCDPISGHTALYWYRQSLGQGLEFLIYFQGNSAPDKSGLPSDRFSAERTGGSVSTLTIQRTQQEDSAVYLCASSLGTGFGPPLHFGNGTRLTVT.

The CDR3 DNA reads as TGTGCCAGCAGTGAAGGGCTAAGGGACCCAGATACGCAGTATTTT. This encodes CASSEGLRDPDTQYF. V is TRBV2 and J is TRBJ2-3; perhaps D is TRBD1 or TRBD2 (5 bases each). Trimming left V 1 base short and J 4 bases short, with 12 bases between. The CDR3 runs 15 residues. Germline V gene lookup returns CDR1 SNHLY and CDR2 FYNNEI.

This clonotype showed up just a few times. The chain uses TRBV29-1 and TRBJ1-1; 7 bases agree with TRBD1. V shed 6 bases and J 6 bases; nucleotides not matched to a gene: 10. The CDR3 has 13 residues. Germline V gene sequence: CDR1 SQVTM, CDR2 ANQGSEA. CDR3 DNA sequence: TGCAGCGTGAACAGGGGAAACTTGGCTGAAGCTTTCTTT. Its translation is CSVNRGNLAEAFF.

The rearrangement links TRBV7-2 to TRBJ1-1; D is undetermined. Germline loops: CDR1 SGHTA, CDR2 FQGNSA. The CDR3 is 14 residues long. Trimming cost V 1 base and J 1 base, with 7 bases left between them. CDR3 loop: CASSLEPGNTEAFF. DNA for the CDR3: TGTGCCAGCAGCTTAGAACCAGGGAACACTGAAGCTTTCTTT.